The table lists the clone carrying this T cell receptor beta chain with a few counts. Its antigen is not known. Data came from immunoSEQ multiplex PCR; TCRdb stores just in-frame clones and leaves some out. Of 70,000 to 90,000 clones in the sample, around 87% were seen once. People whose metastatic non-small-cell lung cancer was chemo-refractory got focal radiation along with CTLA-4 blockade by ipilimumab. Trimming at V came to 0 bases and at J to 2 bases, leaving 6 bases not matched to a gene. The CDR3 length is 16 residues. Germline CDR1 reads SGHDT; CDR2 reads YYEEEE. This specimen belongs to a study of radiotherapy plus CTLA-4 blockade in lung cancer. Study conclusions and caveats: Reports identified early blood T cell clone dynamics, with interferon-beta, as the best response predictor.

The source is a human donor with non-small cell lung cancer who had stable disease on radiotherapy plus ipilimumab. The genes are TRBV5-6 and TRBJ1-2, with 8 bases fitting TRBD1. Material: peripheral blood, obtained from a patient treated with radiotherapy plus ipilimumab. The CDR3 DNA follows: TGTGCCAGCAGCTTGGTGGGGACAGGTGAAAACTATGGCTACACCTTC. Its protein product is CASSLVGTGENYGYTF.